These 8 T cell receptor beta chains were all obtained from the same sample, sequenced in a study of cytomegalovirus exposure and HLA in healthy donors. PCR primers comprised 60 Vbeta and 13 Jbeta primers. Measured with immunoSEQ multiplex PCR; TCRdb has only the in-frame clones, and not every one. The sample consists of 90,000 to 140,000 clones, over 9.5% of them appearing once. Sequencing was performed on PBMCs. Every receptor here comes from a man aged 35 to 55 in good health and CMV-seropositive.

The chain carries TRBV7-6 and TRBJ1-1; D is ambiguous. The CDR3 consists of 13 residues. The germline V gene encodes CDR1 SGHVS and CDR2 FNYEAQ. V lost 5 bases, J lost 4 bases, and 11 bases lay in between. The CDR3 DNA sequence: TGTGCCAGCAGCAAGGTCGCAGGCACTGAAGCTTTCTTT. Amino acids: CASSKVAGTEAFF.

This clone was seen more than once but under ten times. V is TRBV7-6 and J is TRBJ2-2; D is perhaps TRBD2 (5 bases). The length of the CDR3 is 19 residues. With 3 bases removed from V and 1 base from J, the gap between germline ends came to 21 bases. The V gene's germline CDR1 is SGHVS and CDR2 FNYEAQ. The CDR3 region is CASSFPGGAGNKNTGELFF. The CDR3 DNA is TGTGCCAGCAGCTTTCCCGGCGGCGCGGGTAATAAGAACACCGGGGAGCTGTTTTTT. Supplemented by reference TRBV7-6 and TRBJ2-2, the full variable domain reads GAGVSQSPRYKVTKRGQDVALRCDPISGHVSLYWYRQALGQGPEFLTYFNYEAQQDKSGLPNDRFSAERPEGSISTLTIQRTEQRDSAMYRCASSFPGGAGNKNTGELFFGEGSRLTVL.

This chain joins TRBV11-2 and TRBJ1-1; 10 positions agree with TRBD1. Trimming at V came to 3 bases and at J to 5 bases, leaving 6 bases not matched to a gene. The CDR3 runs to 15 residues. The germline V gene has CDR1 SGHAT and CDR2 FQNNGV. The CDR3 bases are TGTGCCAGCAGCTTTACCCGACAGGGGGCTACTGAAGCTTTCTTT. It encodes CASSFTRQGATEAFF. Filled out from reference TRBV11-2 and TRBJ1-1, the complete variable domain reads EAGVAQSPRYKIIEKRQSVAFWCNPISGHATLYWYQQILGQGPKLLIQFQNNGVVDDSQLPKDRFSAERLKGVDSTLKIQPAKLEDSAVYLCASSFTRQGATEAFFGQGTRLTVV.

This chain uses TRBV7-9 with TRBJ1-5; TRBD1 aligns across 7 bases. V lost 1 base and J lost 5; bases outside the gene matches: 5. The CDR3 totals 15 residues. Germline V gene lookup returns CDR1 SEHNR and CDR2 FQNEAQ (reference sequence). The CDR3, as DNA: TGTGCCAGCAGCTTAGATGGTAGGGGGCATCAGCCCCAGCATTTT. It is translated as CASSLDGRGHQPQHF.

This clone was detected many times. The V gene is TRBV10-2, the J gene TRBJ2-3; no clear D gene. Trimming took off 3 bases at V and 6 bases at J, with 10 bases between the two ends. This CDR3 spans 13 amino acids. CDR1 and CDR2 (germline): WSHSY, SAAADI. CDR3 DNA sequence: TGCGCCAGCAGTGATAAGGAGACCGATACGCAGTATTTT. Amino acids: CASSDKETDTQYF.

A few counts support this clone. The V and J genes are TRBV5-4 and TRBJ1-4, with D perhaps TRBD1 (5 bases). V lost 4 bases, J lost 0 bases, and 16 bases lay in between. The CDR3 contains 17 residues. CDR1 and CDR2 from the germline V gene are SGHNT and YYREEE (reference sequence). CDR3 nucleotide sequence: TGTGCCAGCAGCCCTGCAGCCGTAGGGGCAACTAATGAAAAACTGTTTTTT. Translating gives CASSPAAVGATNEKLFF.

The genes are TRBV7-9 and TRBJ2-7, with D maybe TRBD1 (6 bases). This CDR3 contains 17 residues. Germline values: CDR1 SEHNR, CDR2 FQNEAQ (reference sequence). The V gene lost 4 bases and the J gene lost 2 bases, with 21 bases spanning the gap. CDR3 bases: TGTGCCAGCAGCTCCATCACATCGACAGGCCTAGCCTACGAGCAGTACTTC. Protein sequence: CASSSITSTGLAYEQYF.

This clone came up a few times. The V and J genes are TRBV4-3 and TRBJ1-2, with 7 bases lining up with TRBD1. V was clipped by 0 bases and J by 8 bases; unmatched bases: 9. CDR1 is LGHNA and CDR2 is YSLEER in the germline V gene. CDR3 length: 15 amino acids. Written as DNA, the CDR3 is TGCGCCAGCAGCCAAGATTTTTCGGGACAGTGGGGCTACACCTTC. It translates to CASSQDFSGQWGYTF.